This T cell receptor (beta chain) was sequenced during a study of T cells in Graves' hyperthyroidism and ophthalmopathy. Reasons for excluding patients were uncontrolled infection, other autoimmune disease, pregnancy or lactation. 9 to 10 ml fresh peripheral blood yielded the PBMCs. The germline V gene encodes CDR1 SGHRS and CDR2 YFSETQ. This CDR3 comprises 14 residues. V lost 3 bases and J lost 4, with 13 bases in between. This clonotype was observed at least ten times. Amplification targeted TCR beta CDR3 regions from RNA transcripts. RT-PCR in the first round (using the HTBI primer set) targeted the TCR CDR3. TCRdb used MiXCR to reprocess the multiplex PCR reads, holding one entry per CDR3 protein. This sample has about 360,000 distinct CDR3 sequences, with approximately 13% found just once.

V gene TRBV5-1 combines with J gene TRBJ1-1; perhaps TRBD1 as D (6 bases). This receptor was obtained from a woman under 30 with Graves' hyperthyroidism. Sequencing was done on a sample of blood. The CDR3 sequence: CASSSGQFLTEAFF. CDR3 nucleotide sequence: TGCGCCAGCAGCTCCGGACAGTTTCTCACTGAAGCTTTCTTT.